This T cell receptor (beta chain) emerged from a study of blood T cell repertoires in COVID-19. Study at large: The origin of the acute and convalescent COVID-19 samples was the United States, Italy and Spain. PBMCs, B-cell-depleted T cells, or T cells provided the cDNA or gDNA that made up the material.

Trimming cost V 6 bases and J 6 bases, with 11 bases left between them. CDR1 and CDR2 from the germline V gene are SNHLY and FYNNEI. The CDR3 totals 12 residues. Original handling: Cell counts per sample came from amplifying reference gene primers. Sequencing was performed with immunoSEQ multiplex PCR; in TCRdb, only in-frame clones are kept and a portion is missing. D and trimming were read from the DNA, whereas the V and J calls and clone size are those reported in that table. The sample records about 98,000 clones, 70% to 85% being singletons. The sample taken for sequencing was peripheral blood. The chain has TRBV2 and TRBJ1-1, with a possible D match to TRBD1 (5 bases). The source of this sequence is a man between 65 and 85 years old with active or convalescent COVID-19. Here the CDR3 DNA reads TGTGCCAGCAGGGCGGCAGGGCCTGAAGCTTTCTTT. Its protein product is CASRAAGPEAFF.